This T cell receptor beta chain was sequenced for a study of breast tumors, draining lymph nodes, adjacent tissues. Notes on the study in general: The lymph node origin of tumor T cells was framed as consistent with a hypothesis, not demonstrated. Tumor repertoires ranked between lymph nodes and nontumor tissue in diversity, with V and J gene preferences. Findings are consistent with lymph node origin and intratumoral expansion of most tumor T cells. Tumor and nontumor repertoires were significantly more similar in luminal-like than in basal-like breast cancer.

TCRdb used MiXCR to reprocess the multiplex PCR reads, holding one entry per CDR3 protein. The data show 150,000 to 200,000 distinct CDR3 sequences, roughly 30% seen once. This clonotype was observed a handful of times. Its target is unknown. Unmatched junction bases numbered 12, after V lost 8 bases and J lost 7 bases. This CDR3 has 14 residues. Per the germline V gene, CDR1 is LNHDA and CDR2 is SQIVND (reference sequence). Breast cancer patients provided tissue from their axillary draining lymph nodes. V gene TRBV19 combines with J gene TRBJ1-1, with TRBD1 identical over 8 bases. This TCR derives from a female donor with breast cancer. Some clones in this sample may be carry-over from other donors' samples. The sample consisted of axillary lymph node tissue. CDR3 in DNA: TGTGCCAGTGCGAAGGACAGGGAGTCCCTTGAAGCTTTCTTT. This gives the protein CASAKDRESLEAFF.